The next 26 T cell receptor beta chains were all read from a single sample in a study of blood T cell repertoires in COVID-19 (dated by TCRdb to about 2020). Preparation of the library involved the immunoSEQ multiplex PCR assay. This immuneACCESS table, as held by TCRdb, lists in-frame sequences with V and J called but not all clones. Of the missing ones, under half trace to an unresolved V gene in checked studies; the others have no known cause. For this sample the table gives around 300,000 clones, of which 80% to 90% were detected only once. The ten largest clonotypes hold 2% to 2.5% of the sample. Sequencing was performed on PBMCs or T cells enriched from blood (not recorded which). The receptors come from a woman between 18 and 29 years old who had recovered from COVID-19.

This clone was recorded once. In DNA, the CDR3 is TGTGCCAGCAGCTTAGGAGGGAATACGGGCGAGCAGTACTTC. Translation gives CASSLGGNTGEQYF. The chain employs TRBV7-2 and TRBJ2-7; tentative D call: TRBD2 (5 bases). CDR1 and CDR2 (germline): SGHTA, FQGNSA. The germline V and J ends were trimmed by 1 base and 6 bases, with 13 bases remaining between them. This CDR3 contains 14 residues.

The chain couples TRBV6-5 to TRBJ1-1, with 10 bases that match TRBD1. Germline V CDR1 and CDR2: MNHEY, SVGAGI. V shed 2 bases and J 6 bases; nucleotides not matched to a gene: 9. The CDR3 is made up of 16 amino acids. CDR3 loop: CASSYLLGQGVSEAFF. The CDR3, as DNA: TGTGCCAGCAGTTACCTACTTGGACAGGGGGTCTCTGAAGCTTTCTTT.

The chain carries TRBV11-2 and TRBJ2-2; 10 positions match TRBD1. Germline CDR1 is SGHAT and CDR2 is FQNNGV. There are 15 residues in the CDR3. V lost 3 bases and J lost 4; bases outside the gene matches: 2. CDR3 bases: TGTGCCAGCAGCTTGGACAGGGGGACCACCGGGGAGCTGTTTTTT. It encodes CASSLDRGTTGELFF.

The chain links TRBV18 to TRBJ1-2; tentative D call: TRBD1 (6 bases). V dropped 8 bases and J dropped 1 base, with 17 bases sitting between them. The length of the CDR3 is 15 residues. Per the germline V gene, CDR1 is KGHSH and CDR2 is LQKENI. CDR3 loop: CASASGARINYGYTF. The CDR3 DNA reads TGTGCCAGCGCATCAGGGGCCCGGATTAACTATGGCTACACCTTC.

The CDR3 loop reads CASSLKGYEQYF. DNA of the CDR3: TGTGCCAGCAGCTTGAAGGGGTACGAGCAGTACTTC. The chain couples TRBV5-4 to TRBJ2-7, with a possible D match to TRBD1 (5 bases). V lost 1 base and J 4 bases, leaving 6 bases between the germline ends. Germline CDR1 and CDR2: SGHNT and YYREEE (reference sequence). The CDR3 extends over 12 amino acids.

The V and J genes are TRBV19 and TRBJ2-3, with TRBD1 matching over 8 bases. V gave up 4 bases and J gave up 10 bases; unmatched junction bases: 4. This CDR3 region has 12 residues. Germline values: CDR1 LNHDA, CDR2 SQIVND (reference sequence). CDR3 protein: CASSTGQGAQYF. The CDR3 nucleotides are TGTGCCAGTAGTACCGGACAGGGTGCGCAGTATTTT.

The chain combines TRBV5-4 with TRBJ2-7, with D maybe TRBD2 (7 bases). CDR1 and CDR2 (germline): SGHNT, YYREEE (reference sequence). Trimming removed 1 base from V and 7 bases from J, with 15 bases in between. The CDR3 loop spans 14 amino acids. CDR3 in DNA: TGTGCCAGCAGCTTGAATCAGGGGACTACTGAGCAGTACTTC. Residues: CASSLNQGTTEQYF.

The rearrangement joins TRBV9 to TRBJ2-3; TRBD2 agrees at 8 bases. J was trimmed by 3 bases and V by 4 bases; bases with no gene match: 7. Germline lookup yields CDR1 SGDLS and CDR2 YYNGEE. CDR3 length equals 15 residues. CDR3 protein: CASSSYGGATDTQYF. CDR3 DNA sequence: TGTGCCAGCAGCTCCTACGGGGGGGCGACAGATACGCAGTATTTT.

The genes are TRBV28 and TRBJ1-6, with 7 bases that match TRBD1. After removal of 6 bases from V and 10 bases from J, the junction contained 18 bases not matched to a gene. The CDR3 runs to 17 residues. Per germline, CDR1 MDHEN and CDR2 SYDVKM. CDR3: CASRTLNDREVGSPLHF. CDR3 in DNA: TGTGCCAGCAGGACCCTGAATGACAGGGAAGTCGGCTCACCCCTCCACTTT.

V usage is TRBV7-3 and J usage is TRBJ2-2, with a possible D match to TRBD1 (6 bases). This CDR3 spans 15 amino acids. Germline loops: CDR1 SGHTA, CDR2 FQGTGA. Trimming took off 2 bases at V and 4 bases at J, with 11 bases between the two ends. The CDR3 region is CASSLGQGITGELFF. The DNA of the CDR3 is TGTGCCAGCAGCTTAGGGCAGGGGATCACCGGGGAGCTGTTTTTT.

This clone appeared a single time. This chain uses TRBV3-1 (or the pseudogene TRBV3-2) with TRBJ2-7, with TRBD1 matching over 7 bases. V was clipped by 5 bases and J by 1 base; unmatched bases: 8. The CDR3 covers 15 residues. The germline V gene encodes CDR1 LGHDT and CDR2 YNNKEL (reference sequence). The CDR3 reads CASSIFGQASYEQYF. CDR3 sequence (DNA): TGTGCCAGCAGCATATTTGGACAGGCGTCCTACGAGCAGTACTTC.

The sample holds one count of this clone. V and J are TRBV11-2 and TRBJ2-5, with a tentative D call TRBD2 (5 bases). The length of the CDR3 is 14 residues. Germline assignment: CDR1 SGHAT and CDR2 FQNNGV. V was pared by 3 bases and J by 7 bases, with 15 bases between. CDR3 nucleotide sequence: TGTGCCAGCAGCTTGGGTCTCCGGGGTAGGACCCAGTACTTC. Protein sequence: CASSLGLRGRTQYF.

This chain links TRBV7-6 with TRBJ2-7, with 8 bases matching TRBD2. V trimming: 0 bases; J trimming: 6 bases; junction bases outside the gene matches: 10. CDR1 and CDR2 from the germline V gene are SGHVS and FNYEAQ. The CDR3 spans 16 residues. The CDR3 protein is CASSLAIPGGASEQYF. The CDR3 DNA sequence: TGTGCCAGCAGCTTAGCGATCCCCGGGGGGGCCTCCGAGCAGTACTTC.

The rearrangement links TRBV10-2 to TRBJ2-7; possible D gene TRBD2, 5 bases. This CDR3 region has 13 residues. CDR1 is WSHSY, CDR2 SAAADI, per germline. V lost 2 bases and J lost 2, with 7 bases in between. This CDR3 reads CASSELGAYEQYF. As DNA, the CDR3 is TGCGCCAGCAGTGAGCTGGGAGCCTACGAGCAGTACTTC.

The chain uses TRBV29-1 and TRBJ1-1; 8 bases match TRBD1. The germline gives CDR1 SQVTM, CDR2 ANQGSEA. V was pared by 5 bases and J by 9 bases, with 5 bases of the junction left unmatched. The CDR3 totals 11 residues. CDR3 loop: CSVPGQGKAFF. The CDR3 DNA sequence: TGCAGCGTTCCTGGACAGGGCAAAGCTTTCTTT.

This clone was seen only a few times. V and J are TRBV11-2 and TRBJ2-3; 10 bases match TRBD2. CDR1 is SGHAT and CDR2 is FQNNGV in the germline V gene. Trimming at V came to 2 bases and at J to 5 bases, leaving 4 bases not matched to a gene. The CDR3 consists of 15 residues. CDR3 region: CASSLSAGGKDTQYF. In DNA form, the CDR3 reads TGTGCCAGCAGCTTATCAGCGGGGGGGAAAGATACGCAGTATTTT.

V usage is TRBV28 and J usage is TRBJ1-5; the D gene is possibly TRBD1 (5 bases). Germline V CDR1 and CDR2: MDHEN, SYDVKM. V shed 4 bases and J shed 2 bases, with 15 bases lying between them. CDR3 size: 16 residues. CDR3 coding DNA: TGTGCCAGCAGTTCGCATACGGGGGGGGGCAATCAGCCCCAGCATTTT. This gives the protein CASSSHTGGGNQPQHF.

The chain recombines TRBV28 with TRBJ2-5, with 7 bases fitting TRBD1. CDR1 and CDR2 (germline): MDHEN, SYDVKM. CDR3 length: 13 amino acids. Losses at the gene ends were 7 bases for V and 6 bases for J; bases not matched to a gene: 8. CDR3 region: CASTRQGKKTQYF. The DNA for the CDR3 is TGTGCCAGCACCCGACAGGGTAAAAAGACCCAGTACTTC.

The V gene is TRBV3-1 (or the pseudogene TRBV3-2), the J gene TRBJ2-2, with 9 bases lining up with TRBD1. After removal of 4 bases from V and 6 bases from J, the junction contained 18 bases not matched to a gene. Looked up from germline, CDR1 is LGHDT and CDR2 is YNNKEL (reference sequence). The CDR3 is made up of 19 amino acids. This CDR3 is CASSPPENTDRGRPGELFF. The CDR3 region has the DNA TGTGCCAGCAGCCCCCCCGAGAATACGGACAGGGGTAGGCCCGGGGAGCTGTTTTTT.

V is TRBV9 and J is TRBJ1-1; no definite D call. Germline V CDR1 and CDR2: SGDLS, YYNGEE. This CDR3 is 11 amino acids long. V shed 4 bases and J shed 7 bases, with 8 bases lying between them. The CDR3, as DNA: TGTGCCAGCAGCTCGGGAAATGAAGCTTTCTTT. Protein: CASSSGNEAFF.

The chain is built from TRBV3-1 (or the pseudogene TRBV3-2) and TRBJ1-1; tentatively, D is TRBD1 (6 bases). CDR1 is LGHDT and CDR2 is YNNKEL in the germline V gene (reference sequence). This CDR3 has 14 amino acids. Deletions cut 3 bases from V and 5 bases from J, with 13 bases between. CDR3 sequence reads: CASSQYTRGTEAFF. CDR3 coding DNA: TGTGCCAGCAGCCAGTATACCAGGGGTACTGAAGCTTTCTTT.

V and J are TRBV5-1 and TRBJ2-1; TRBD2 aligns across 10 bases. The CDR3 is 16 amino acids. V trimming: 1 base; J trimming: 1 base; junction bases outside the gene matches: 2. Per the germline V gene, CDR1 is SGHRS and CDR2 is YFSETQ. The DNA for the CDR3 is TGCGCCAGCAGCTTGCAACTAGCGGGGTCCTACAATGAGCAGTTCTTC. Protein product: CASSLQLAGSYNEQFF.

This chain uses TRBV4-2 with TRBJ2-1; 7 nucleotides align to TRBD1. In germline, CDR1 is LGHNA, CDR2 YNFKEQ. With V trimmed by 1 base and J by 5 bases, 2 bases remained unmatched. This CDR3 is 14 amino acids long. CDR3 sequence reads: CASSQGQGDNEQFF. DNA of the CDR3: TGTGCCAGCAGCCAAGGACAGGGTGACAATGAGCAGTTCTTC.

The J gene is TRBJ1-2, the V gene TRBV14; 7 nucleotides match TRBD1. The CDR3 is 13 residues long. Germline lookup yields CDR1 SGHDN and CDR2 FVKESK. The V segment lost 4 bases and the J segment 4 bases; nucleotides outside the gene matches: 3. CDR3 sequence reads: CASSPGTAYGYTF. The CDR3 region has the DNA TGTGCCAGCAGCCCCGGGACAGCCTATGGCTACACCTTC.

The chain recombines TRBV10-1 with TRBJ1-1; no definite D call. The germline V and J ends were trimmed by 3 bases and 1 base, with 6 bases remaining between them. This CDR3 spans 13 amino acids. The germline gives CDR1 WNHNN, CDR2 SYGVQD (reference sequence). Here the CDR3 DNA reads TGCGCCAGCAGTGACCCAGGGAACACTGAAGCTTTCTTT. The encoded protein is CASSDPGNTEAFF.

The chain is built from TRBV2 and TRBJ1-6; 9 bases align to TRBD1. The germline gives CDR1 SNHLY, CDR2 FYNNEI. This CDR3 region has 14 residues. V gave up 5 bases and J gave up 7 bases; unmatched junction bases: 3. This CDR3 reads CASSRTGENSPLHF. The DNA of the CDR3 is TGTGCCAGCAGTAGGACAGGGGAGAATTCACCCCTCCACTTT.